This entry lists 25 T cell receptor beta chains sequenced from one sample in a study of CD8+ T cells in alopecia areata. Specified treatment: oral pan-JAK inhibitor, 5-10 mg twice daily. Reverse transcribed after extraction, RNA yielded cDNA as the sequencing template. The method was immunoSEQ multiplex PCR; TCRdb's version includes in-frame clones alone and lacks a portion of them. Here the sample spans roughly 210,000 clones, roughly 40% being singletons. Source: CD4+ T cells sorted from blood, taken around week 36, from a patient treated with tofacitinib. These receptors were taken from a human donor with alopecia areata.

With respect to this clone: Other nucleotide sequences from this sample produce the same CDR3. The V gene is TRBV28, the J gene TRBJ1-2; D ambiguous. From germline, CDR1 is MDHEN and CDR2 SYDVKM. The CDR3 is 15 amino acids. The germline V and J ends were trimmed by 1 base and 2 bases, with 11 bases remaining between them. The CDR3 DNA reads TGTGCCAGCAGTTTATCCCCTCGGATGAACTATGGCTACACCTTC. It yields the protein CASSLSPRMNYGYTF.

This chain links TRBV6-5 with TRBJ2-1, with TRBD2 matching 10 bases. The V gene end was trimmed by 6 bases and the J gene end by 6 bases; junction bases not matched to a gene: 8. Looked up from germline, CDR1 is MNHEY and CDR2 is SVGAGI. This CDR3 comprises 15 residues. The CDR3 reads CASSPRASGSNEQFF. CDR3 sequence (DNA): TGTGCCAGCAGCCCAAGGGCTAGCGGGAGCAATGAGCAGTTCTTC.

The chain employs TRBV29-1 and TRBJ2-3, with a tentative D call TRBD2 (5 bases). The ends were cut back, 1 base at V and 2 bases at J, with 13 bases in the middle. The CDR3 extends over 15 amino acids. In germline, CDR1 is SQVTM, CDR2 ANQGSEA. The CDR3 loop reads CSVEGTPRTTDTQYF. The CDR3 coding sequence is TGCAGCGTTGAAGGGACTCCTCGCACCACAGATACGCAGTATTTT.

The chain couples TRBV5-1 to TRBJ2-5, with D possibly matching TRBD2 (5 bases). The germline gives CDR1 SGHRS, CDR2 YFSETQ. The germline V and J ends were trimmed by 4 bases and 2 bases, with 15 bases remaining between them. The CDR3 length is 15 residues. CDR3 sequence (DNA): TGCGCCAGCAGCCAGGCGGTTGGGAGTCAAGAGACCCAGTACTTC. Its translation: CASSQAVGSQETQYF.

The CDR3 spells CSVDAMDNEQFF. The CDR3 DNA follows: TGCAGCGTTGATGCGATGGACAATGAGCAGTTCTTC. The rearrangement uses TRBV29-1 and TRBJ2-1; the D is unclear. The CDR3 is 12 amino acids. V dropped 3 bases and J dropped 5 bases, with 8 bases sitting between them. Per germline, CDR1 SQVTM and CDR2 ANQGSEA.

The table lists this clone with a few counts. The chain is built from TRBV6-7 and TRBJ1-5, with TRBD1 matching over 7 bases. TRBV6-7 is sorted into the ORF group, with uncertain function. The CDR3 spans 17 residues. V trimming: 3 bases; J trimming: 1 base; junction bases outside the gene matches: 9. CDR3 region: CASSYNAATGSNQPQHF. The CDR3 DNA is TGTGCCAGCAGTTATAATGCCGCGACAGGGAGCAATCAGCCCCAGCATTTT.

J is TRBJ2-5 and V is TRBV5-1, with 9 bases fitting TRBD1. The CDR3 extends over 15 amino acids. Unmatched junction bases numbered 9, after V lost 4 bases and J lost 5 bases. Germline CDR1 and CDR2: SGHRS and YFSETQ. The CDR3 sequence: CASSLPGQGAETQYF. In DNA form, the CDR3 reads TGCGCCAGCAGCCTGCCGGGACAGGGAGCGGAGACCCAGTACTTC.

This clone was seen only once. This chain links TRBV6-5 with TRBJ2-2, with D unclear. Trimming pared 1 base from V and 0 bases from J, leaving 3 bases between. The CDR3 covers 14 residues. The germline V gene has CDR1 MNHEY and CDR2 SVGAGI. In DNA form, the CDR3 reads TGTGCCAGCAGTTACTTACCGAACACCGGGGAGCTGTTTTTT. Protein product: CASSYLPNTGELFF.

This clone was seen more than once but under ten times. The chain links TRBV5-1 to TRBJ2-3; D is ambiguous. The V gene's germline CDR1 is SGHRS and CDR2 YFSETQ. V lost 2 bases and J lost 2, with 9 bases in between. This CDR3 spans 14 amino acids. The CDR3 DNA follows: TGCGCCAGCAGCTTCTTACAGAACACAGATACGCAGTATTTT. Translation: CASSFLQNTDTQYF.

The V and J genes are TRBV5-1 and TRBJ2-3; unclear D gene. V was cut by 1 base and J by 2 bases, with 11 bases left in between. Germline lookup yields CDR1 SGHRS and CDR2 YFSETQ. CDR3 length: 15 amino acids. CDR3 amino acids: CASSLPRGDTDTQYF. Written as DNA, the CDR3 is TGCGCCAGCAGCTTGCCCCGCGGAGACACAGATACGCAGTATTTT.

The genes are TRBV28 and TRBJ1-2; D is undetermined. The germline CDR1 and CDR2 sequences are MDHEN and SYDVKM. This CDR3 contains 14 residues. Trimming took 2 bases from V and 5 from J, leaving 12 bases between them. The CDR3, as DNA: TGTGCCAGCAGTTTAGAAGTATACCTTTATGGCTACACCTTC. This codes for CASSLEVYLYGYTF.

The CDR3 sequence: CSARFERGYTF. CDR3 nucleotide sequence: TGCAGTGCTAGATTCGAAAGAGGCTACACCTTC. The rearrangement uses TRBV20-1 and TRBJ1-2; D gene uncertain. Per germline, CDR1 DFQATT and CDR2 SNEGSKA (reference sequence). Trimming cost V 2 bases and J 8 bases, with 9 bases left between them. This CDR3 contains 11 residues.

The chain couples TRBV4-3 to TRBJ2-1, with D possibly matching TRBD2 (6 bases). Germline CDR1 is LGHNA and CDR2 is YSLEER. The germline V and J ends were trimmed by 0 bases and 7 bases, with 16 bases remaining between them. The CDR3 spans 16 residues. Here the CDR3 reads CASSQDFGGMGNEQFF. The CDR3 DNA is TGCGCCAGCAGCCAAGATTTTGGGGGGATGGGGAATGAGCAGTTCTTC.

This clone turned up a few times. The rearrangement uses TRBV23-1 and TRBJ2-2; maybe TRBD1 (5 bases). TRBV23-1 is treated as an ORF (open reading frame) with a function not yet certain. The V end was cut by 4 bases, the J end by 5 bases, with 8 bases between. The CDR3 totals 13 residues. In nucleotides, the CDR3 is TGCGCCAGCAGTCGGGGCTGGACCGGGGAGCTGTTTTTT. This gives the protein CASSRGWTGELFF.

The chain joins TRBV7-3 to TRBJ2-1; D possibly corresponds to TRBD1 (5 bases). Trimming pared 5 bases from V and 4 bases from J, leaving 12 bases between. The CDR3 sequence is 14 residues long. Germline assignment: CDR1 SGHTA and CDR2 FQGTGA. The CDR3 nucleotides read TGTGCCAGCAGCCTAAGACGACAGTACAATGAGCAGTTCTTC. This sequence encodes CASSLRRQYNEQFF.

This clone was counted only a few times. V is TRBV29-1 and J is TRBJ2-2; perhaps TRBD1 as D (6 bases). Trimming removed 2 bases from V and 4 bases from J, with 14 bases in between. Per germline, CDR1 SQVTM and CDR2 ANQGSEA. The CDR3 is 15 amino acids. Here the CDR3 DNA reads TGCAGCGTTGAAAGGGCCCGAGGGGGCACCGGGGAGCTGTTTTTT. Translation gives CSVERARGGTGELFF.

This clone qualifies as medium-sized. The rearrangement uses TRBV11-2 and TRBJ2-3; D may be TRBD1 (7 bases). CDR1 and CDR2 from the germline V gene are SGHAT and FQNNGV. V lost 5 bases and J 1 base, leaving 16 bases between the germline ends. The CDR3 length is 16 residues. CDR3 DNA: TGTGCCAGCAGCACCGGAGGGGGCACTCGCACAGATACGCAGTATTTT. This sequence encodes CASSTGGGTRTDTQYF.

J is TRBJ1-1 and V is TRBV6-1; D remains ambiguous. V lost 3 bases to trimming and J lost 1 base, with 12 bases between them. The CDR3 contains 15 residues. From germline, CDR1 is MNHNS and CDR2 SASEGT. In DNA, the CDR3 is TGTGCCAGCAGTGACCGAGCACTGGCGAACACTGAAGCTTTCTTT. Amino acids: CASSDRALANTEAFF.

This sequence joins TRBV29-1 and TRBJ2-3, with 12 positions matching TRBD2. CDR3 length: 16 amino acids. The V gene's germline CDR1 is SQVTM and CDR2 ANQGSEA. After removal of 3 bases from V and 2 bases from J, the junction contained 6 bases not matched to a gene. The CDR3 bases are TGCAGCGTTGATGGGACTAGCGGGTCCTCCACAGATACGCAGTATTTT. Translating gives CSVDGTSGSSTDTQYF.

This clone was seen only a few times. This chain connects TRBV11-2 to TRBJ1-2, with 11 bases fitting TRBD1. Germline CDR1 reads SGHAT; CDR2 reads FQNNGV. CDR3 length: 15 amino acids. The junction had 6 bases not matched to a gene; V was cut back by 4 bases and J by 5 bases. CDR3 sequence reads: CASSSRTGGIYGYTF. In DNA, the CDR3 is TGTGCCAGCAGCTCAAGGACAGGGGGCATATATGGCTACACCTTC.

The chain carries TRBV4-1 and TRBJ2-1, with TRBD2 identical over 11 bases. This CDR3 comprises 13 residues. The germline V gene has CDR1 MGHRA and CDR2 YSYEKL. V lost 8 bases to trimming and J lost 10 bases; unmatched junction nucleotides: 7. The DNA of the CDR3 is TGCGCCAGCCAACTAGCGGGGGCCGCCGAGCAGTTCTTC. This gives the protein CASQLAGAAEQFF.

The V gene is TRBV7-2, the J gene TRBJ1-1; 8 bases align to TRBD1. Germline CDR1 reads SGHTA; CDR2 reads FQGNSA. There are 13 residues in the CDR3. Germline trimming cut 0 bases from V and 11 bases from J; bases unmatched to any gene: 5. CDR3 protein: CASSLARQGNAFF. DNA for the CDR3: TGTGCCAGCAGCTTAGCGAGACAGGGGAATGCTTTCTTT.

This sequence joins TRBV9 and TRBJ2-3, with a weak D call TRBD2 (5 bases). CDR3 size: 15 residues. Germline loops: CDR1 SGDLS, CDR2 YYNGEE. V lost 2 bases, J lost 0 bases, and 10 bases lay in between. The CDR3 loop reads CASSVSGASTDTQYF. CDR3 coding DNA: TGTGCCAGCAGCGTGAGCGGAGCTAGCACAGATACGCAGTATTTT.

V usage is TRBV9 and J usage is TRBJ2-1; D remains unclear. Trimming pared 0 bases from V and 0 bases from J, leaving 7 bases between. This CDR3 comprises 15 residues. Germline CDR1 and CDR2: SGDLS and YYNGEE. The CDR3 DNA is TGTGCCAGCAGCGTAGTTCTTAGCTCCTACAATGAGCAGTTCTTC. Translated: CASSVVLSSYNEQFF.

This clone was found a few times. The chain couples TRBV6-1 to TRBJ2-5; the D gene is possibly TRBD2 (6 bases). The better agreement between TRBJ2-7 and the DNA end casts doubt on the J call. The V gene's germline CDR1 is MNHNS and CDR2 SASEGT. The CDR3 has 13 amino acids. CDR3 bases: TGTGCCAGCCGAGGGAGCGGGCGATACGAGCAGTACTTC. It translates to CASRGSGRYEQYF.